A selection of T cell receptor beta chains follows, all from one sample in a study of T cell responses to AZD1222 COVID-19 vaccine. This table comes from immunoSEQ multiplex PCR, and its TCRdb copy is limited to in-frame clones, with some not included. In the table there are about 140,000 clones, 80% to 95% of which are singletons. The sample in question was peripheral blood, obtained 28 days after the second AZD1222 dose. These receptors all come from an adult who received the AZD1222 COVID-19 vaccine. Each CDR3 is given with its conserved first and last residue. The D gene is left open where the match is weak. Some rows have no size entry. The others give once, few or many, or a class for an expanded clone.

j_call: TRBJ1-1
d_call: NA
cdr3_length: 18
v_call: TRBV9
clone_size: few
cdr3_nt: TGTGCCAGCAGCGTAGTGGAGGGGATCGTGGTTGGTGTCACTGAAGCTTTCTTT
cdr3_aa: CASSVVEGIVVGVTEAFF

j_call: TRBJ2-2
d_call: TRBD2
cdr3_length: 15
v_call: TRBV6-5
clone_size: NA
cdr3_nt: TGTGCCAGCAGGGGACTAGCGGGAGAGGCCGGGGAGCTGTTTTTT
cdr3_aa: CASRGLAGEAGELFF

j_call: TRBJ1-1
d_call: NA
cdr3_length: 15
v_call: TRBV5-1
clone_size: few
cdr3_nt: TGCGCCAGCAGCTTGACCTTAGGGTTTTCTGCTGAAGCTTTCTTT
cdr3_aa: CASSLTLGFSAEAFF

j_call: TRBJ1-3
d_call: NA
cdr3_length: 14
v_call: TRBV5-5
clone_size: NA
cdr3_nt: TGTGCCAGCAGCTTGCAAAGCTCTGGAAACACCATATATTTT
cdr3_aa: CASSLQSSGNTIYF

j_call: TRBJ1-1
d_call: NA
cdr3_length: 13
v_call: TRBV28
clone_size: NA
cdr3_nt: TGTGCCAGCCAGTTTCCCACTTACACTGAAGCTTTCTTT
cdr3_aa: CASQFPTYTEAFF

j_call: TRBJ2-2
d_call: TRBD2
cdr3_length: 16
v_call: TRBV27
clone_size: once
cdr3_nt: TGTGCCAGCAGCCCGAACCTAGCGGGAGTTATCGGGGAGCTGTTTTTT
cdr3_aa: CASSPNLAGVIGELFF

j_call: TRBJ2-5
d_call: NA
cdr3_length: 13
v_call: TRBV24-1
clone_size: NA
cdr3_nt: TGTGCCTCCTCCGGGGCCGGCCAAGAGACCCAGTACTTC
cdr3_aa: CASSGAGQETQYF

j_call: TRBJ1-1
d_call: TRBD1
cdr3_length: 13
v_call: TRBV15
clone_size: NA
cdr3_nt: TGTGCCACCAGCATACAGGGGAGCACTGAAGCTTTCTTT
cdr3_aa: CATSIQGSTEAFF

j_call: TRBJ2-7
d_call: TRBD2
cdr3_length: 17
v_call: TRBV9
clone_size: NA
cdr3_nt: TGTGCCAGCAGCGTAGGCTCGGGGGGGAACGGAGCCTACGAGCAGTACTTC
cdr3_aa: CASSVGSGGNGAYEQYF

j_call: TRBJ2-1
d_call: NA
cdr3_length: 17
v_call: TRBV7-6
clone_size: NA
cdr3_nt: TGTGCCAGCAGCTTAGCGGTACCTTCTATGCCGGGCAATGAGCAGTTCTTC
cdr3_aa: CASSLAVPSMPGNEQFF

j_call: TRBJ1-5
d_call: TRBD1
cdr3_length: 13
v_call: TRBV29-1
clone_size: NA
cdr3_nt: TGCAGCGTTGCCGCAGGGGGCGGTCAGCCCCAGCATTTT
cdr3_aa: CSVAAGGGQPQHF

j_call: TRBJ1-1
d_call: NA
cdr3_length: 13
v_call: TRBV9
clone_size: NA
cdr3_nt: TGTGCCAGCAGCGTAGTAGCTAACACTGAAGCTTTCTTT
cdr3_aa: CASSVVANTEAFF

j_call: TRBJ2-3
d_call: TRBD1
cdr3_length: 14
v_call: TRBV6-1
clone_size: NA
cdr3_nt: TGTGCCAGCACTCGACAGGGGGAGTATAATACGCAGTATTTT
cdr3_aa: CASTRQGEYNTQYF

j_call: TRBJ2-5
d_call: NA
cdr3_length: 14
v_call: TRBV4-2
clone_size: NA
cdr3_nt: TGTGCCAGCAGCCAAGTAGGGGGCCAAGAGACCCAGTACTTC
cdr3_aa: CASSQVGGQETQYF

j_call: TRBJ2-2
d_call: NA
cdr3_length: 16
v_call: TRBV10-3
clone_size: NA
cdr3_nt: TGTGCCATCAGTGAGTCTGCTAGCGCGAACACCGGGGAGCTGTTTTTT
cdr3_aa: CAISESASANTGELFF

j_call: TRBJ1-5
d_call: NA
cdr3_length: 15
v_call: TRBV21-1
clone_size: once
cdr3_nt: TGTGCCAGCAGCGCAAGAACAGATAGCAATCAGCCCCAGCATTTT
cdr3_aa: CASSARTDSNQPQHF

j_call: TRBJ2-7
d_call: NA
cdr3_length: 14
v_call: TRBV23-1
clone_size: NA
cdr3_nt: TGCGCCAGCAGTCAATCGGAGGATGGAGACGAGCAGTACTTC
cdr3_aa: CASSQSEDGDEQYF

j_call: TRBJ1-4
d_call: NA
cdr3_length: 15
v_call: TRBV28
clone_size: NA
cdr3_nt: TGTGCCAGCAGCTCCAGGGGTGCCCCGAGTGAAAAACTGTTTTTT
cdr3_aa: CASSSRGAPSEKLFF

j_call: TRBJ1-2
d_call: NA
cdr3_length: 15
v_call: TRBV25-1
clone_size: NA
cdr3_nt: TGTGCCAGCAGTGAAACCGGGACGGATAACTATGGCTACACCTTC
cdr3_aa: CASSETGTDNYGYTF

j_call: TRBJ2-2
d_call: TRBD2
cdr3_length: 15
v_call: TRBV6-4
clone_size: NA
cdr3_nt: TGTGCCAGCAGTGCGGCTAGCGGGAGAAATGGGGAGCTGTTTTTT
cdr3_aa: CASSAASGRNGELFF

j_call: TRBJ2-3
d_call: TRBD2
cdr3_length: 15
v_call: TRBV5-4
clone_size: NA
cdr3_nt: TGTGCCAGCAGCTTGGAGCGGGAGGGCTGGAATACGCAGTATTTT
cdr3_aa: CASSLEREGWNTQYF

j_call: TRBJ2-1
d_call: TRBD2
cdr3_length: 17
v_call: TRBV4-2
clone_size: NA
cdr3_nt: TGTGCCAGCAGCCAAGCGGGGCTAGCGGGATCCTACAATGAGCAGTTCTTC
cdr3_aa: CASSQAGLAGSYNEQFF

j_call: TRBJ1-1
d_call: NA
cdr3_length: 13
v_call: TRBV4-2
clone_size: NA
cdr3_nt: TGTGCCAGCAGCCAAGATAACGGCCCTGAAGCTTTCTTT
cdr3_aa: CASSQDNGPEAFF

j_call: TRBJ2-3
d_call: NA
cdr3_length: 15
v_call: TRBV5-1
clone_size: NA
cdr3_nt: TGCGCCAGCAGCTTGGACTGGAGTGGCACAGATACGCAGTATTTT
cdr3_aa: CASSLDWSGTDTQYF

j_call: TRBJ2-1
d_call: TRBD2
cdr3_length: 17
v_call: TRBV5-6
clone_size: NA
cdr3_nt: TGTGCCAGCAGCTTGAGGACTAGAGTGGGCTCCTACAATGAGCAGTTCTTC
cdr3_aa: CASSLRTRVGSYNEQFF

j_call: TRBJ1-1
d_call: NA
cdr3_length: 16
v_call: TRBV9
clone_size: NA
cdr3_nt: TGTGCCAGCAGCCCCCCCGTAGAGGGGCTGAACACTGAAGCTTTCTTT
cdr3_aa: CASSPPVEGLNTEAFF

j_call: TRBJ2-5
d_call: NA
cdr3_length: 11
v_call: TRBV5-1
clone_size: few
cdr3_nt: TGCGCCAGCAGCCAACAAGAGACCCAGTACTTC
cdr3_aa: CASSQQETQYF

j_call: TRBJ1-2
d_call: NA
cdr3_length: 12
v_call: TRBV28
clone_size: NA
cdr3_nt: TGTGCCAGCAGTACGACAGGATTTGGCTACACCTTC
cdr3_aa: CASSTTGFGYTF

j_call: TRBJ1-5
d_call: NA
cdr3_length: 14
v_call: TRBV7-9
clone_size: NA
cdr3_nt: TGTGCCAGCAGCAGCAGGGTAAGCAATCAGCCCCAGCATTTT
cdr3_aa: CASSSRVSNQPQHF

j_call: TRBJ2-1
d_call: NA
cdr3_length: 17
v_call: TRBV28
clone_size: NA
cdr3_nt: TGTGCCAGCAGTTTTCAGGGCAGGTCAGGGGTATTGAATGAGCAGTTCTTC
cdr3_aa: CASSFQGRSGVLNEQFF

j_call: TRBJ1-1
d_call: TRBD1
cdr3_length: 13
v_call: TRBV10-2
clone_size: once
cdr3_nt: TGCGCCGTCCAGGGGGTCTCGAACACTGAAGCTTTCTTT
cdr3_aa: CAVQGVSNTEAFF

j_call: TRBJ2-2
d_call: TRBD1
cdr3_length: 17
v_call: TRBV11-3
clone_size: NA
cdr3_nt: TGTGCCAGCAGCAAGGGGACAGGGGTGTTTGGAACCGGGGAGCTGTTTTTT
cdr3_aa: CASSKGTGVFGTGELFF

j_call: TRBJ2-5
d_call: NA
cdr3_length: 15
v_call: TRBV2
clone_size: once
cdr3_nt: TGTGCCAGCAGCCTTCAGAGGGGGGGGCAAGAGACCCAGTACTTC
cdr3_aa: CASSLQRGGQETQYF

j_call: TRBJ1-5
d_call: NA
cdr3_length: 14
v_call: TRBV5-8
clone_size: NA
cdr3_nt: TGTGCCAGCAGCCGCCCCGGGGGCAATCAGCCCCAGCATTTT
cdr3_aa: CASSRPGGNQPQHF

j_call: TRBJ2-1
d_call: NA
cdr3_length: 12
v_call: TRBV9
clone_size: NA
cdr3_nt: TGTGCCAGCAGCGTAGCTCTAAATGAGCAGTTCTTC
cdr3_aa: CASSVALNEQFF